This TCR beta chain was obtained from a study of T cells in Graves' hyperthyroidism and ophthalmopathy. Fresh 10 ml peripheral blood yielded PBMCs. Many counts were recorded for this clonotype. The antigen is undetermined. Amplification of TCR beta CDR3 regions was performed using RNA transcripts as template. HTBI primers were employed in a first-round RT-PCR of the TCR CDR3. TCRdb re-analysed the multiplex PCR reads in MiXCR, keeping a single row per CDR3 protein. The sample carries hundreds of thousands of distinct CDR3 sequences, around 20% recorded once. With 6 bases clipped from V and 4 bases from J, the junction kept 8 bases outside the gene matches. The germline V gene encodes CDR1 MDHEN and CDR2 SYDVKM. The CDR3 has 16 amino acids. Study results and caveats: Stable hyperthyroidism was told apart from ophthalmopathy by a model built on 13 V-J features.

The TCR sequence derives from a man aged 35-49 years with Graves' ophthalmopathy. The sample was blood. The chain is built from TRBV28 and TRBJ2-1; 11 nucleotides match TRBD1. This CDR3 reads CASSPAGTGGYNEQFF. In nucleotides, the CDR3 is TGTGCCAGCAGCCCAGCCGGGACAGGGGGTTACAATGAGCAGTTCTTC.